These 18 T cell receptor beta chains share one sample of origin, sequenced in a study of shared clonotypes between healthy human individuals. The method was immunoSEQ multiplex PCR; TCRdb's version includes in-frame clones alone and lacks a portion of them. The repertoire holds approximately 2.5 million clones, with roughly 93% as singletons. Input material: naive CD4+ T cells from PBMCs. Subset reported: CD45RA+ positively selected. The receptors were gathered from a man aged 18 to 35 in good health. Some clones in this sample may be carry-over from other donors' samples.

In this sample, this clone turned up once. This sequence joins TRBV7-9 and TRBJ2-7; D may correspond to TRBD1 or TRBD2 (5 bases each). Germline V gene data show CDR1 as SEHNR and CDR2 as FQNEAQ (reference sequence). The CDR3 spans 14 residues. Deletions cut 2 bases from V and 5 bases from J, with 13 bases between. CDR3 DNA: TGTGCCAGCAGCTTAAGTTCTGGGGACCACGAGCAGTACTTC. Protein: CASSLSSGDHEQYF.

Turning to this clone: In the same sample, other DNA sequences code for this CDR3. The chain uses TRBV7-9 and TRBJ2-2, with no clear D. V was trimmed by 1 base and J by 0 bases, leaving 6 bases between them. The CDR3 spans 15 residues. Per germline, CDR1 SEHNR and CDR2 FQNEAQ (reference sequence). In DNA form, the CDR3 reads TGTGCCAGCAGCTTAGTAGGGACGAACACCGGGGAGCTGTTTTTT. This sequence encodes CASSLVGTNTGELFF.

For the CDR3, the DNA is TGTGCCAGCAGTACCCCGTGGACTAGAGACACCGGGGAGCTGTTTTTT. Protein sequence: CASSTPWTRDTGELFF. The chain recombines TRBV28 with TRBJ2-2; 7 nucleotides line up with TRBD2. CDR1 MDHEN and CDR2 SYDVKM come from the germline V gene. With V trimmed by 5 bases and J by 3 bases, 9 bases remained unmatched. This CDR3 spans 16 amino acids.

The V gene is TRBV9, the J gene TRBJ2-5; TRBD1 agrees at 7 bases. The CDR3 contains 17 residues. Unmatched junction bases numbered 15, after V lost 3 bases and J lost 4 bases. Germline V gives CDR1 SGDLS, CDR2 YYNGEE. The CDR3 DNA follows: TGTGCCAGCAGCGAAAGGGGGCGCGTAGCCGAGGTAGAGACCCAGTACTTC. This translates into CASSERGRVAEVETQYF.

CDR3 loop: CASSVDAFGQGGLGYTF. For the CDR3, the DNA is TGTGCCAGCAGCGTAGATGCTTTCGGACAGGGGGGCTTGGGCTACACCTTC. The chain joins TRBV9 to TRBJ1-2, with 10 bases identical to TRBD1. Germline CDR1 and CDR2: SGDLS and YYNGEE. The CDR3 covers 17 residues. V was pared by 0 bases and J by 8 bases, with 13 bases of the junction left unmatched.

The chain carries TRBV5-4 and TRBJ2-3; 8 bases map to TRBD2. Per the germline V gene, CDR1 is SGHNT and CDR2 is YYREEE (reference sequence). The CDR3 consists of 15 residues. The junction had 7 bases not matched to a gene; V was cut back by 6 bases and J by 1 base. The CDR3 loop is CASTPSGGRTDTQYF. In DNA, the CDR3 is TGTGCCAGCACCCCTTCGGGGGGGCGCACAGATACGCAGTATTTT.

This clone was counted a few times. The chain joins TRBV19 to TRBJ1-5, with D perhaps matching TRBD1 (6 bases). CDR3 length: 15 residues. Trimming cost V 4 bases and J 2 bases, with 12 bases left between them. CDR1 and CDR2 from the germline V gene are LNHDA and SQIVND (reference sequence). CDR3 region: CASSKYRVGNQPQHF. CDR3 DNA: TGTGCCAGTAGTAAGTACAGGGTAGGCAATCAGCCCCAGCATTTT.

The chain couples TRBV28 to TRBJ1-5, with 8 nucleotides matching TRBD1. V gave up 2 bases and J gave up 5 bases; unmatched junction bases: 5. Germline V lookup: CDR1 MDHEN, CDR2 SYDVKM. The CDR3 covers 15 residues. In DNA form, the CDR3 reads TGTGCCAGCAGTTTACCGGCAGGGGGCCATCAGCCCCAGCATTTT. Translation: CASSLPAGGHQPQHF.

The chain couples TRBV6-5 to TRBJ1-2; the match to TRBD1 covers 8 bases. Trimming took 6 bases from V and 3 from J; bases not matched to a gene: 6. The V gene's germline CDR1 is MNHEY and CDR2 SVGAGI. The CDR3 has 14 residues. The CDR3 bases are TGTGCCAGCAGCTTGGGCAGGGGGCACTATGGCTACACCTTC. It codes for CASSLGRGHYGYTF.

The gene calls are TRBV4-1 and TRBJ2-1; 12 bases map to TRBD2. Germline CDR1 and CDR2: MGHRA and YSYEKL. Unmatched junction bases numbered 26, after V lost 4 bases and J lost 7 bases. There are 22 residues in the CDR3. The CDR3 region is CASSRLTGQGLASGRAPNEQFF. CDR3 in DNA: TGCGCCAGCAGCCGTCTAACCGGACAGGGGCTGGCTAGCGGGAGGGCCCCGAATGAGCAGTTCTTC.

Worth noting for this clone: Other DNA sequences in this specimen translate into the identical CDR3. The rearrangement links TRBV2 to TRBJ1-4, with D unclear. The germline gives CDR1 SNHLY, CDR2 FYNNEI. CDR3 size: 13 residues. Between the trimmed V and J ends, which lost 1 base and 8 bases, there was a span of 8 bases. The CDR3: CASSEEVGEKLFF. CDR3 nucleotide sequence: TGTGCCAGCAGTGAAGAGGTCGGAGAAAAACTGTTTTTT.

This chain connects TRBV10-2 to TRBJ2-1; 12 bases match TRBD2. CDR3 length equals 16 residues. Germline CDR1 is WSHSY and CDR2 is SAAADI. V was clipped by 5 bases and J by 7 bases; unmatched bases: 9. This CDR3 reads CASSPRLAGDRNEQFF. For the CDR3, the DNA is TGCGCCAGCAGTCCGCGACTAGCGGGAGATCGGAATGAGCAGTTCTTC.

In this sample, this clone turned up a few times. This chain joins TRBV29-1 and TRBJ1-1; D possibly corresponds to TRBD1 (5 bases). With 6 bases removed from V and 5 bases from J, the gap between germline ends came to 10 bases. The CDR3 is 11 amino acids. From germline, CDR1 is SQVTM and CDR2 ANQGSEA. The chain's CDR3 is CSVGLETEAFF. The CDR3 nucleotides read TGCAGCGTGGGGCTTGAAACTGAAGCTTTCTTT.

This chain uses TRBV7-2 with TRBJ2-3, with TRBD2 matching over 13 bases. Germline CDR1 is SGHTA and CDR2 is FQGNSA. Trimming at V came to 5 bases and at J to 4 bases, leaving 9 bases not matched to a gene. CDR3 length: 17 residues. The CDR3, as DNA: TGTGCCAGCAGCCAGCCCACTAGCGGGAGGGCCGCAGATACGCAGTATTTT. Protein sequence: CASSQPTSGRAADTQYF.

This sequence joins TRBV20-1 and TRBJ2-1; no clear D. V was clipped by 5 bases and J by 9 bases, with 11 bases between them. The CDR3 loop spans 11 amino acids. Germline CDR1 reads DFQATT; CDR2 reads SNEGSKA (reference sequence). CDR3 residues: CSAPRPSEQFF. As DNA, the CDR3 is TGCAGTGCTCCGAGGCCAAGTGAGCAGTTCTTC.

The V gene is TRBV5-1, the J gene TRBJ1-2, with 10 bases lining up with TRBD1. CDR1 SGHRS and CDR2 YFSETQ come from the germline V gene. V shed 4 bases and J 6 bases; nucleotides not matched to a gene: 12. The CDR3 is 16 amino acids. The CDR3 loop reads CASSTPATGGADGYTF. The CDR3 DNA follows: TGCGCCAGCAGCACCCCTGCGACAGGGGGCGCGGATGGCTACACCTTC.

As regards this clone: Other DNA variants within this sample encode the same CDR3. The CDR3 protein is CASSLEGPNQPQHF. As DNA, the CDR3 is TGCGCCAGCAGCTTGGAGGGACCCAATCAGCCCCAGCATTTT. The chain carries TRBV5-1 and TRBJ1-5; possibly TRBD1 for D (5 bases). This CDR3 spans 14 amino acids. The germline gives CDR1 SGHRS, CDR2 YFSETQ. V lost 0 bases and J lost 3, with 7 bases in between.

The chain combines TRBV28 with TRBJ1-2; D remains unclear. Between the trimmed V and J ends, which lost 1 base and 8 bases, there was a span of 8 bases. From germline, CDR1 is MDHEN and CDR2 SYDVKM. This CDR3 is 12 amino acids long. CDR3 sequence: CASSLYPQGYTF. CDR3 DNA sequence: TGTGCCAGCAGTTTATACCCTCAGGGCTACACCTTC.